Following are 23 T cell receptor beta chains from one sample sequenced in a study of graft-versus-host responses after intestinal transplantation. Their antigens remain unidentified. Produced via immunoSEQ multiplex PCR; TCRdb's table is partial and in-frame only. The sample includes 95,000 to 110,000 clones, roughly 90% of them seen just once. Material: unstimulated CD4+ T cells sorted from spleen or lymph node cells, obtained before transplant. The receptors here all came from a human donor who was the organ donor for an intestinal transplant.

As DNA, the CDR3 is TGTGCCAGCGGAGAGGGCGGCGAGTGGGAAGCTTTCTTT. Translation gives CASGEGGEWEAFF. The chain employs TRBV28 and TRBJ1-1; D is uncertain. Trimming stripped 8 bases from V and 8 bases from J, with 18 bases between. The CDR3 spans 13 residues. Germline CDR1 and CDR2: MDHEN and SYDVKM.

CDR3 in DNA: TGTGCCAGCTCCAGAGGACAGCCTGAACTATTGAACACTGAAGCTTTCTTT. Protein: CASSRGQPELLNTEAFF. This chain uses TRBV2 with TRBJ1-1; perhaps TRBD1 as D (6 bases). Trimming pared 8 bases from V and 0 bases from J, leaving 22 bases between. There are 17 residues in the CDR3. The V gene's germline CDR1 is SNHLY and CDR2 FYNNEI.

The gene calls are TRBV2 and TRBJ2-7, with 9 nucleotides matching TRBD1. The V gene's germline CDR1 is SNHLY and CDR2 FYNNEI. Germline trimming cut 5 bases from V and 5 bases from J; bases unmatched to any gene: 10. The CDR3 runs 15 residues. CDR3 DNA sequence: TGTGCCAGCAGTTCTCAGGGACAGGGCGCCGACGAGCAGTACTTC. It encodes CASSSQGQGADEQYF.

This chain uses TRBV9 with TRBJ2-1; D not certain. V was cut by 4 bases and J by 3 bases, with 2 bases left in between. The CDR3 runs 11 residues. Germline lookup yields CDR1 SGDLS and CDR2 YYNGEE. The CDR3 spells CASSYYNEQFF. DNA for the CDR3: TGTGCCAGCAGCTACTACAATGAGCAGTTCTTC.

The chain joins TRBV6-5 to TRBJ1-1; no definite D call. This CDR3 has 15 amino acids. Trimming took off 3 bases at V and 4 bases at J, with 15 bases between the two ends. The germline V gene encodes CDR1 MNHEY and CDR2 SVGAGI. As DNA, the CDR3 is TGTGCCAGCAGTTATATCTCTCAAGGGCTCACTGAAGCTTTCTTT. Translated: CASSYISQGLTEAFF.

The rearrangement links TRBV28 to TRBJ2-3; D uncertain. Germline CDR1 reads MDHEN; CDR2 reads SYDVKM. The CDR3 is 14 amino acids. The V end was cut by 3 bases, the J end by 2 bases, with 9 bases between. CDR3 bases: TGTGCCAGCAGTTTTCAAGGGCCCACAGATACGCAGTATTTT. It is translated as CASSFQGPTDTQYF.

The chain uses TRBV11-2 and TRBJ1-1; D perhaps matches TRBD1 (5 bases). This CDR3 spans 15 amino acids. V was trimmed by 5 bases and J by 4 bases, leaving 17 bases between them. From germline, CDR1 is SGHAT and CDR2 FQNNGV. The CDR3: CASSRLGAPTTEAFF. The CDR3 DNA follows: TGTGCCAGCAGCCGCCTTGGGGCCCCTACCACTGAAGCTTTCTTT.

CDR3 protein: CASGFALGYGYTF. In nucleotides, the CDR3 is TGTGCCAGCGGTTTTGCCTTAGGATATGGCTACACCTTC. The chain links TRBV6-1 to TRBJ1-2; D is unclear. V shed 8 bases and J shed 5 bases, with 15 bases lying between them. CDR1 is MNHNS and CDR2 is SASEGT in the germline V gene. The CDR3 contains 13 residues.

To note about this clone: Other nucleotide sequences from this sample produce the same CDR3. CDR3 in DNA: TGTGCCAGCAGCTTAGGGTCGGCCTCCTACAATGAGCAGTTCTTC. Translation: CASSLGSASYNEQFF. This chain joins TRBV11-3 and TRBJ2-1; D is unresolved. The CDR3 runs to 15 residues. The V end was cut by 1 base, the J end by 0 bases, with 7 bases between. CDR1 is SGHNT and CDR2 is YENEEA in the germline V gene.

This chain joins TRBV11-3 and TRBJ2-1; D is ambiguous. V gave up 2 bases and J gave up 9 bases, with 11 bases separating them. CDR1 SGHNT and CDR2 YENEEA come from the germline V gene. This CDR3 spans 13 amino acids. CDR3 loop: CASSLPPGIEQFF. CDR3 DNA: TGTGCCAGCAGCTTACCCCCTGGGATTGAGCAGTTCTTC.

This chain uses TRBV6-1 with TRBJ1-2; D is perhaps TRBD1 (5 bases). V gave up 6 bases and J gave up 9 bases, with 23 bases separating them. The CDR3 loop spans 15 amino acids. Germline-derived CDR1 and CDR2 are MNHNS and SASEGT. The DNA of the CDR3 is TGTGCCAGCAGGGGAAAGGCGGGAGGGACTTCGCGCTACACCTTC. Protein sequence: CASRGKAGGTSRYTF.

The sample holds a few counts of this clone. This sequence joins TRBV7-9 and TRBJ1-4; 7 nucleotides agree with TRBD1. The CDR3 consists of 17 residues. Germline values: CDR1 SEHNR, CDR2 FQNEAQ (reference sequence). After removal of 5 bases from V and 7 bases from J, the junction contained 16 bases not matched to a gene. The CDR3 here is CASSRDRVGSAGEKLFF. Written as DNA, the CDR3 is TGTGCCAGCAGCCGTGACAGGGTCGGGTCGGCTGGTGAAAAACTGTTTTTT.

This clone was counted a single time. V gene TRBV7-2 combines with J gene TRBJ2-3; 7 bases match TRBD1. Germline V CDR1 and CDR2: SGHTA, FQGNSA. The V and J ends lost 3 bases and 5 bases, in that order; junction bases with no gene match: 5. The CDR3 length is 14 residues. DNA of the CDR3: TGTGCCAGCAGCTTCCGACAGGGTCTAGATACGCAGTATTTT. It encodes CASSFRQGLDTQYF. Complete variable domain (other parts from reference TRBV7-2 and TRBJ2-3): GAGVSQSPSNKVTEKGKDVELRCDPISGHTALYWYRQSLGQGLEFLIYFQGNSAPDKSGLPSDRFSAERTGGSVSTLTIQRTQQEDSAVYLCASSFRQGLDTQYFGPGTRLTVL.

The V and J genes are TRBV6-1 and TRBJ1-2; 8 bases map to TRBD1. CDR1 is MNHNS, CDR2 SASEGT, per germline. This CDR3 is built from 14 residues. J was trimmed by 2 bases and V by 4 bases; bases with no gene match: 3. The CDR3 sequence: CASSAWTGNYGYTF. In DNA form, the CDR3 reads TGTGCCAGCAGTGCTTGGACAGGGAACTATGGCTACACCTTC.

The J gene is TRBJ2-1, the V gene TRBV29-1; D not resolved. Germline V gene sequence: CDR1 SQVTM, CDR2 ANQGSEA. The CDR3 length is 10 residues. The germline V and J ends were trimmed by 6 bases and 10 bases, with 10 bases remaining between them. This CDR3 reads CSVMVGEQFF. The CDR3 DNA reads as TGCAGCGTGATGGTTGGGGAGCAGTTCTTC.

The rearrangement joins TRBV11-2 to TRBJ2-7, with 12 bases that match TRBD2. Looked up from germline, CDR1 is SGHAT and CDR2 is FQNNGV. V was clipped by 5 bases and J by 5 bases; unmatched bases: 7. This CDR3 contains 15 residues. CDR3 in amino acids: CASSRMTSGGNEQYF. DNA of the CDR3: TGTGCCAGCAGCCGTATGACTAGCGGGGGTAACGAGCAGTACTTC.

The rearrangement uses TRBV7-3 and TRBJ2-5, with TRBD1 matching 7 bases. The tail of the sequence fits TRBJ2-7 better, so the J call may be wrong. The germline V gene encodes CDR1 SGHTA and CDR2 FQGTGA. CDR3 length equals 13 residues. DNA of the CDR3: TGTGCCAGCAGCTTGCAGGGGGCCTACGAGCAGTACTTC. Protein: CASSLQGAYEQYF.

The chain joins TRBV5-1 to TRBJ2-3, with 8 bases aligning to TRBD2. The CDR3 loop spans 16 amino acids. CDR1 is SGHRS and CDR2 is YFSETQ in the germline V gene. Trimming cost V 3 bases and J 0 bases; bases outside gene matches: 6. The CDR3 here is CASSWGPSGSTDTQYF. The CDR3 DNA reads as TGCGCCAGCAGCTGGGGGCCTAGCGGGAGCACAGATACGCAGTATTTT.

The chain carries TRBV19 and TRBJ2-4; the match to TRBD2 covers 12 bases. Germline V CDR1 and CDR2: LNHDA, SQIVND (reference sequence). Trimming at V came to 7 bases and at J to 6 bases, leaving 13 bases not matched to a gene. CDR3 length equals 17 residues. The CDR3 sequence is CASMAPASGGDGNIQYF. CDR3 DNA sequence: TGTGCCAGTATGGCCCCGGCTAGCGGGGGGGACGGAAACATTCAGTACTTC.

This chain uses TRBV6-6 with TRBJ2-5; 8 nucleotides match TRBD1. This CDR3 has 15 residues. The germline CDR1 and CDR2 sequences are MNHNY and SVGAGI (reference sequence). Losses at the gene ends were 0 bases for V and 7 bases for J; bases not matched to a gene: 7. CDR3 sequence: CASSYSIGQGATQYF. The CDR3 coding sequence is TGTGCCAGCAGTTACTCGATTGGGCAGGGGGCGACCCAGTACTTC.

The chain links TRBV27 to TRBJ1-6; the D is unclear. Germline CDR1 reads MNHEY; CDR2 reads SMNVEV (reference sequence). Deletions cut 1 base from V and 1 base from J, with 8 bases between. This CDR3 is 16 amino acids long. Written as DNA, the CDR3 is TGTGCCAGCAGTTTATTTCGGGTGTCCTATAATTCACCCCTCCACTTT. Its protein product is CASSLFRVSYNSPLHF.

The J gene is TRBJ1-1, the V gene TRBV6-5; TRBD1 matches 7 bases. The CDR3 loop spans 15 amino acids. Trimming removed 0 bases from V and 11 bases from J; junction bases left unmatched: 12. Germline assignment: CDR1 MNHEY and CDR2 SVGAGI. CDR3 protein: CASSYSVQGVGRAFF. CDR3 DNA: TGTGCCAGCAGTTACTCTGTCCAGGGGGTCGGAAGGGCTTTCTTT.

The gene calls are TRBV5-5 and TRBJ2-6; D remains ambiguous. CDR1 is SGHKS and CDR2 is YYEKEE in the germline V gene (reference sequence). The CDR3 covers 17 residues. The V gene lost 0 bases and the J gene lost 0 bases, with 10 bases spanning the gap. This CDR3 reads CASSLETFNSGANVLTF. CDR3 nucleotides: TGTGCCAGCAGCTTGGAGACGTTTAACTCTGGGGCCAACGTCCTGACTTTC.